The entry below describes one TCR beta chain. Its antigen is as yet unknown. One end of the junction varies from germline; a read error may be responsible. Some clones are missing from TCRdb's copy, which holds only in-frame ones; the method was immunoSEQ multiplex PCR. The data contain about 35,000 clones, roughly 80% of them singletons. The germline V gene encodes CDR1 MDHEN and CDR2 SYDVKM. This CDR3 region has 15 residues. The data were taken from a study of OX40 agonist ivuxolimab in advanced cancers. Study context: Patients treated during dose escalation were battling hepatocellular carcinoma, melanoma, renal cell or head and neck cancer.

Regarding the study as a whole: At 0.1 to 3.0 mg/kg and by week 6, clonal expansion occurred in CD4+ and CD8+ blood T cells.

Specimen: CD4+ or CD8+ T cells sorted from blood, collected in a trial of the OX40 agonist ivuxolimab. The chain couples TRBV28 to TRBJ2-7, with D possibly being TRBD2 (6 bases). This sequence was found in an adult with an advanced solid tumor such as melanoma, head and neck, liver or kidney cancer. The DNA for the CDR3 is TGTGTCAGCAGTTATGGAGGGGCTAGCTCGGTCGAGCAGTACTTC. This encodes CVSSYGGASSVEQYF.